The 27 T cell receptor beta chains below all came from one sample that was sequenced in a study of T cell responses to AZD1222 COVID-19 vaccine. Method: immunoSEQ multiplex PCR; TCRdb's copy keeps in-frame clones and lacks some. The data hold 90,000 to 150,000 clones, with 80% to 90% observed a single time. Source: peripheral blood, taken on day 0 of AZD1222 vaccination. The receptor set was obtained from an adult in good health.

Concerning this clone itself: Other nucleotide sequences from this sample produce the same CDR3. The rearrangement joins TRBV19 to TRBJ1-5, with unresolved D. This CDR3 is built from 13 residues. The V and J ends lost 3 bases and 4 bases respectively, with 7 bases between them. The germline V gene encodes CDR1 LNHDA and CDR2 SQIVND (reference sequence). The CDR3 nucleotides are TGTGCCAGTAGTATGTTTTGGAATCAGCCCCAGCATTTT. Its protein is CASSMFWNQPQHF.

This clone was counted once. The gene calls are TRBV5-1 and TRBJ1-2; no definite D call. This CDR3 spans 15 amino acids. Germline CDR1 SGHRS, CDR2 YFSETQ. The V gene lost 0 bases and the J gene lost 2 bases, with 11 bases spanning the gap. This CDR3 is CASSLDVSGNYGYTF. DNA for the CDR3: TGCGCCAGCAGCTTGGACGTCTCAGGCAACTATGGCTACACCTTC.

This clone was counted once. The rearrangement uses TRBV5-1 and TRBJ2-2; 9 positions agree with TRBD2. After removal of 4 bases from V and 6 bases from J, the junction contained 13 bases not matched to a gene. The CDR3 sequence is 17 residues long. The V gene's germline CDR1 is SGHRS and CDR2 YFSETQ. The CDR3 spells CASSPLGAGGAAGELFF. The CDR3 DNA follows: TGCGCCAGCAGCCCCCTGGGAGCGGGAGGCGCGGCCGGGGAGCTGTTTTTT.

This clone was seen only once. This chain connects TRBV27 to TRBJ2-5; 9 bases align to TRBD1. Per the germline V gene, CDR1 is MNHEY and CDR2 is SMNVEV (reference sequence). This CDR3 spans 16 amino acids. Trimming removed 0 bases from V and 4 bases from J; junction bases left unmatched: 6. CDR3 DNA sequence: TGTGCCAGCAGTTTATCGATCGGACAGGGGAGAGAGACCCAGTACTTC. It codes for CASSLSIGQGRETQYF.

The gene calls are TRBV7-9 and TRBJ1-2; D gene ambiguous. The V end lost 1 base, the J end lost 6 bases, and 12 bases lay between the germline ends. There are 14 residues in the CDR3. Germline V CDR1 and CDR2: SEHNR, FQNEAQ (reference sequence). CDR3 sequence reads: CASSLGPFGDGYTF. The CDR3 nucleotides read TGTGCCAGCAGCTTAGGTCCATTCGGAGATGGCTACACCTTC.

The chain employs TRBV7-9 and TRBJ2-2; no clear D gene. The CDR3 loop spans 15 amino acids. V was shortened by 0 bases and J by 3 bases, with 8 bases between the two germline ends. Germline V gene data show CDR1 as SEHNR and CDR2 as FQNEAQ (reference sequence). CDR3 DNA: TGTGCCAGCAGCTTAGCAGGGCCCGACACCGGGGAGCTGTTTTTT. Translation: CASSLAGPDTGELFF.

This clone was seen only once. The rearrangement joins TRBV4-3 to TRBJ2-1; tentative D call: TRBD2 (5 bases). Looked up from germline, CDR1 is LGHNA and CDR2 is YSLEER. V was trimmed by 2 bases and J by 2 bases, leaving 10 bases between them. CDR3 length: 15 amino acids. CDR3 sequence (DNA): TGCGCCAGCAGCCAAACTAGAAGTCCCTACAATGAGCAGTTCTTC. Translation gives CASSQTRSPYNEQFF.

The chain carries TRBV5-4 and TRBJ2-7; 7 bases map to TRBD1. Losses at the gene ends were 4 bases for V and 0 bases for J; bases not matched to a gene: 4. Germline lookup yields CDR1 SGHNT and CDR2 YYREEE (reference sequence). The CDR3 length is 14 residues. The CDR3 sequence: CASSEQGNSYEQYF. The CDR3 DNA follows: TGTGCCAGCAGCGAACAGGGGAACTCCTACGAGCAGTACTTC.

The chain carries TRBV6-5 and TRBJ2-6; D unresolved. Trimming pared 7 bases from V and 0 bases from J, leaving 10 bases between. Germline-derived CDR1 and CDR2 are MNHEY and SVGAGI. The CDR3 loop spans 15 amino acids. The CDR3 nucleotides read TGTGCCAGCAACGGACGGACCTCTGGGGCCAACGTCCTGACTTTC. Its protein product is CASNGRTSGANVLTF.

The J gene is TRBJ2-1, the V gene TRBV19, with TRBD2 matching 7 bases. Germline loops: CDR1 LNHDA, CDR2 SQIVND (reference sequence). Trimming cost V 8 bases and J 3 bases; bases outside gene matches: 10. The CDR3 has 15 amino acids. CDR3 protein: CASHRAGYGYNEQFF. The CDR3, as DNA: TGTGCCAGTCACAGAGCGGGATATGGCTACAATGAGCAGTTCTTC.

The V and J genes are TRBV27 and TRBJ2-5, with 11 bases aligning to TRBD1. Losses at the gene ends were 5 bases for V and 5 bases for J; bases not matched to a gene: 4. Germline CDR1 is MNHEY and CDR2 is SMNVEV (reference sequence). This CDR3 region has 14 residues. This CDR3 is CASSPGTGGETQYF. The CDR3 bases are TGTGCCAGCAGTCCGGGGACAGGGGGGGAGACCCAGTACTTC.

V and J are TRBV30 and TRBJ2-3, with D possibly being TRBD1 (8 bases). The V end lost 2 bases, the J end lost 0 bases, and 12 bases lay between the germline ends. The germline gives CDR1 GTSNPN, CDR2 SVGIG (reference sequence). The CDR3 runs to 15 residues. The CDR3 loop is CAWSYRGGSTDTQYF. The CDR3 DNA reads as TGTGCCTGGAGTTACAGGGGGGGTAGCACAGATACGCAGTATTTT.

The V gene is TRBV3-1 (or the pseudogene TRBV3-2), the J gene TRBJ2-1; D uncertain. The CDR3 spans 12 residues. Trimming left V 2 bases short and J 8 bases short, with 7 bases between. Germline lookup yields CDR1 LGHDT and CDR2 YNNKEL (reference sequence). The CDR3 nucleotides read TGTGCCAGCAGCCAAACGGTATATGAGCAGTTCTTC. Its protein is CASSQTVYEQFF.

The rearrangement links TRBV6-5 to TRBJ2-3; perhaps TRBD2 as D (5 bases). This CDR3 has 15 amino acids. Trimming shortened V by 6 bases and J by 5 bases, and 18 bases separated the two germline ends. Germline assignment: CDR1 MNHEY and CDR2 SVGAGI. DNA for the CDR3: TGTGCCAGCAGCCGAAGTTGGGGAGTATTAGATACGCAGTATTTT. Encoded protein: CASSRSWGVLDTQYF.

The rearrangement uses TRBV5-4 and TRBJ2-2; D remains unclear. CDR3 length: 14 residues. From germline, CDR1 is SGHNT and CDR2 YYREEE (reference sequence). The germline V and J ends were trimmed by 5 bases and 2 bases, with 10 bases remaining between them. The chain's CDR3 is CASSLTGNTGELFF. CDR3 nucleotide sequence: TGTGCCAGCAGTCTGACTGGCAACACCGGGGAGCTGTTTTTT.

The genes are TRBV7-2 and TRBJ2-5; D may be TRBD1 or TRBD2 (5 bases each). There are 12 residues in the CDR3. The germline gives CDR1 SGHTA, CDR2 FQGNSA. V dropped 5 bases and J dropped 9 bases, with 13 bases sitting between them. CDR3 in amino acids: CASSPPLGAQYF. CDR3 nucleotide sequence: TGTGCCAGCAGCCCTCCACTGGGGGCCCAGTACTTC.

The V and J genes are TRBV27 and TRBJ1-1; no reliable D call. CDR1 is MNHEY, CDR2 SMNVEV, per germline (reference sequence). Trimming took off 5 bases at V and 1 base at J, with 17 bases between the two ends. CDR3 length: 16 residues. The CDR3 sequence: CASSRHRRTGNTEAFF. The DNA for the CDR3 is TGTGCCAGCAGTCGCCATCGGCGGACGGGGAACACTGAAGCTTTCTTT.

J is TRBJ2-5 and V is TRBV5-6; tentatively, D is TRBD1 (7 bases). Germline V gene lookup returns CDR1 SGHDT and CDR2 YYEEEE. Deletions cut 4 bases from V and 5 bases from J, with 24 bases between. The CDR3 consists of 17 residues. The CDR3 protein is CASSQPLRQGGGETQYF. The CDR3, as DNA: TGTGCCAGCAGCCAGCCACTTCGACAGGGAGGAGGTGAGACCCAGTACTTC. The full variable domain, with the rest looked up from reference TRBV5-6 and TRBJ2-5, is DAGVTQSPTHLIKTRGQQVTLRCSPKSGHDTVSWYQQALGQGPQFIFQYYEEEERQRGNFPDRFSGHQFPNYSSELNVNALLLGDSALYLCASSQPLRQGGGETQYFGPGTRLLVL.

The chain is built from TRBV28 and TRBJ2-7; possible D gene TRBD2, 5 bases. Deletions cut 1 base from V and 3 bases from J, with 10 bases between. This CDR3 comprises 14 residues. Germline lookup yields CDR1 MDHEN and CDR2 SYDVKM. CDR3: CASSLSRELYEQYF. DNA for the CDR3: TGTGCCAGCAGTTTATCTAGGGAGCTCTACGAGCAGTACTTC.

The chain is built from TRBV5-4 and TRBJ1-2; 7 bases map to TRBD1. The J segment lost 1 base and the V segment lost 4 bases, leaving 4 bases of the junction unmatched. Germline V lookup: CDR1 SGHNT, CDR2 YYREEE (reference sequence). This CDR3 region has 14 residues. CDR3 coding DNA: TGTGCCAGCAGCGAGGGACAGAATAACTATGGCTACACCTTC. It is translated as CASSEGQNNYGYTF. The full variable domain, in which reference TRBV5-4 and TRBJ1-2 provide the parts outside the CDR3, is ETGVTQSPTHLIKTRGQQVTLRCSSQSGHNTVSWYQQALGQGPQFIFQYYREEENGRGNFPPRFSGLQFPNYSSELNVNALELDDSALYLCASSEGQNNYGYTFGSGTRLTVV.

This rearrangement joins TRBV6-6 to TRBJ1-2; 7 nucleotides match TRBD1. CDR3 size: 17 residues. Germline trimming cut 5 bases from V and 0 bases from J; bases unmatched to any gene: 12. Germline loops: CDR1 MNHNY, CDR2 SVGAGI (reference sequence). The CDR3 bases are TGTGCCAGCAGTCCCTGGACAGGTGCAAGCGCTAACTATGGCTACACCTTC. Its protein product is CASSPWTGASANYGYTF.

This clone was counted a few times. This chain connects TRBV5-4 to TRBJ2-5; D remains unclear. CDR1 and CDR2 from the germline V gene are SGHNT and YYREEE (reference sequence). The CDR3 has 13 amino acids. The V and J ends lost 1 base and 4 bases respectively, with 8 bases between them. The CDR3 region has the DNA TGTGCCAGCAGCTTGAAGGCACGAGAGACCCAGTACTTC. It yields the protein CASSLKARETQYF. Looking up the rest from reference TRBV5-4 and TRBJ2-5 gives the full variable domain: ETGVTQSPTHLIKTRGQQVTLRCSSQSGHNTVSWYQQALGQGPQFIFQYYREEENGRGNFPPRFSGLQFPNYSSELNVNALELDDSALYLCASSLKARETQYFGPGTRLLVL.

CDR3 bases: TGTGCCAGCAGTTACTCGGGGCAGTCTGAAGCTTTCTTT. Its protein product is CASSYSGQSEAFF. The chain has TRBV6-5 and TRBJ1-1; the D gene is possibly TRBD1 (5 bases). The germline CDR1 and CDR2 sequences are MNHEY and SVGAGI. There are 13 residues in the CDR3. V gave up 0 bases and J gave up 6 bases, with 8 bases separating them.

The chain links TRBV15 to TRBJ1-1; the match to TRBD1 covers 7 bases. This CDR3 is built from 18 residues. In germline, CDR1 is LNHNV, CDR2 YYDKDF (reference sequence). After removal of 0 bases from V and 0 bases from J, the junction contained 10 bases not matched to a gene. The CDR3 protein is CATSRDGGKGAMNTEAFF. In nucleotides, the CDR3 is TGTGCCACCAGCAGAGATGGGGGTAAGGGGGCGATGAACACTGAAGCTTTCTTT.

This chain connects TRBV7-2 to TRBJ2-2; 7 bases match TRBD2. Germline values: CDR1 SGHTA, CDR2 FQGNSA. Losses at the gene ends were 3 bases for V and 1 base for J; bases not matched to a gene: 2. This CDR3 is 15 amino acids long. In nucleotides, the CDR3 is TGTGCCAGCAGCTTTGCTAGCGGGAACACCGGGGAGCTGTTTTTT. As protein: CASSFASGNTGELFF. Drawing the rest from reference TRBV7-2 and TRBJ2-2, the complete variable domain is GAGVSQSPSNKVTEKGKDVELRCDPISGHTALYWYRQSLGQGLEFLIYFQGNSAPDKSGLPSDRFSAERTGGSVSTLTIQRTQQEDSAVYLCASSFASGNTGELFFGEGSRLTVL.

The chain recombines TRBV12-5 with TRBJ2-3; D uncertain. Germline CDR1 is LGHNT and CDR2 is FRNRAP. This CDR3 has 14 amino acids. Trimming stripped 0 bases from V and 0 bases from J, with 4 bases between. The CDR3 DNA is TGTGCTAGTGGTTTGGTCGGGAGCACAGATACGCAGTATTTT. Translation gives CASGLVGSTDTQYF.

The chain couples TRBV24-1 to TRBJ2-1; tentatively, D is TRBD2 (6 bases). Germline loops: CDR1 KGHDR, CDR2 SFDVKD. The V end was cut by 4 bases, the J end by 0 bases, with 12 bases between. CDR3 length: 16 residues. The CDR3 nucleotides are TGTGCCACCAGTGACCCCGACGGGAGCTCCTACAATGAGCAGTTCTTC. Translation gives CATSDPDGSSYNEQFF.